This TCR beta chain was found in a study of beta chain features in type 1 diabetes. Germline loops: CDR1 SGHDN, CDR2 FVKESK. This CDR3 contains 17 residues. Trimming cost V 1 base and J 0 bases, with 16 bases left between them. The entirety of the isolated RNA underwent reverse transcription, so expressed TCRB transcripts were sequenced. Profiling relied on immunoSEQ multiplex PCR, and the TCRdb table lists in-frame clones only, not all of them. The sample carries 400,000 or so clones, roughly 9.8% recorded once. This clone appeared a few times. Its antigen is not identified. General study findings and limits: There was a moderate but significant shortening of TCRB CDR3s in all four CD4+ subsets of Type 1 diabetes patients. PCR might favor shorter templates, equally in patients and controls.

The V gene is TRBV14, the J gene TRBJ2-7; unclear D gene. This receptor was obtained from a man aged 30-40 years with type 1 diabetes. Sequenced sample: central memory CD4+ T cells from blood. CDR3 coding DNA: TGTGCCAGCAGCCAAGGGTCAGTAGGACGGCTCTCCTACGAGCAGTACTTC. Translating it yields CASSQGSVGRLSYEQYF.